This TCR beta chain was sequenced during a study of blood T cell repertoires in COVID-19. This CDR3 comprises 15 residues. V was shortened by 4 bases and J by 3 bases, with 13 bases between the two germline ends. CDR1 and CDR2 from the germline V gene are MDHEN and SYDVKM. Using immunoSEQ multiplex PCR, the repertoire was profiled, and TCRdb retains in-frame clones only, with some absent. The sample holds about 180,000 clones; about 81% are singletons and the top ten take approximately 10%. The chain recombines TRBV28 with TRBJ1-3, with a possible D match to TRBD1 (6 bases). This receptor was taken from a woman aged 80 or older with COVID-19, enrolled during active disease. Sequencing was done on a sample of peripheral blood. CDR3 sequence reads: CASSYDGTSGNTIYF. CDR3 DNA sequence: TGTGCCAGCAGTTACGACGGGACAAGTGGAAACACCATATATTTT. The whole variable domain, remainder taken from reference TRBV28 and TRBJ1-3, is DVKVTQSSRYLVKRTGEKVFLECVQDMDHENMFWYRQDPGLGLRLIYFSYDVKMKEKGDIPEGYSVSREKKERFSLILESASTNQTSMYLCASSYDGTSGNTIYFGEGSWLTVV.